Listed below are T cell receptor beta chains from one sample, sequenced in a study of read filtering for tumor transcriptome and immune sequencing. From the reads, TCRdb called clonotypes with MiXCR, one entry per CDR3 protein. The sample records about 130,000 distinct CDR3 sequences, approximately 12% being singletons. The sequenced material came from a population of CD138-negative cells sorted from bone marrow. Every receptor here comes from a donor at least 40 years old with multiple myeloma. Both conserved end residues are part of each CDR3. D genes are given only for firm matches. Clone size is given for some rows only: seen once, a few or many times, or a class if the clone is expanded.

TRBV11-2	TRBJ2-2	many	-	TGTGCCAGCAGCCAACAGGGCTTCGGCACCGGGGAGCTGTTTTTT	CASSQQGFGTGELFF
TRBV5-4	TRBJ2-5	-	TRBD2	TGTGCCAGCAGCGAGAGGGAGGGCCGAGAGACCCAGTACTTC	CASSEREGRETQYF
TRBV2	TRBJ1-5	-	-	TGTGCCAGCACACCCTCGGGGCGTGGTGGCAATCAGCCCCAGCATTTT	CASTPSGRGGNQPQHF
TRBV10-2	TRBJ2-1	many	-	TGCGCCAGCAGTGTGGACTGGGATGAGCAGTTCTTC	CASSVDWDEQFF
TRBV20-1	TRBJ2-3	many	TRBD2	TGCAGTGCCACCCCCGGTCAGGGAGGGGCAGATACGCAGTATTTT	CSATPGQGGADTQYF
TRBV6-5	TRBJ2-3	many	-	TGTGCCAGCAGTTACAGGGCTGCAGATACGCAGTATTTT	CASSYRAADTQYF
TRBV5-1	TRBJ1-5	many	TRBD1	TGCGCCAGCAGCCGGGACAGGGGCGATCAGCCCCAGCATTTT	CASSRDRGDQPQHF
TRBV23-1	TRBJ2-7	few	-	TGCGCCAGCAGTCGAGCCACCCCCTACGAGCAGTACTTC	CASSRATPYEQYF
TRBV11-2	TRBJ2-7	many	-	TGTGCCAGCAGCTTATCAGTCGAGCAGTACTTC	CASSLSVEQYF
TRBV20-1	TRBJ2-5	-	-	TGCAGTGCTACCGTTCGGGGGCAAGAGACCCAGTACTTC	CSATVRGQETQYF
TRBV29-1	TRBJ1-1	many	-	TGCAGCGTTGCAGGGGTTCGGACTGAAGCTTTCTTT	CSVAGVRTEAFF
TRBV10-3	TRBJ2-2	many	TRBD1	TGTGCCATCAGTGAGTCGGACAGGGGGTACACCGGGGAGCTGTTTTTT	CAISESDRGYTGELFF
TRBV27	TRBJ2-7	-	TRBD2	TGTGCCAGCAGTTTATTCATCAGCGGGAGGGAGGGAGAGCAGTACTTC	CASSLFISGREGEQYF
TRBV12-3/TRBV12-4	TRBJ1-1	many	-	TGTGCCAGCAGTTTAGGAGGGGACACTGAAGCTTTCTTT	CASSLGGDTEAFF
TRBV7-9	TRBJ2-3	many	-	TGTGCCAGCAGCCTCCTCCCTCTAGCCACCACAGATACGCAGTATTTT	CASSLLPLATTDTQYF
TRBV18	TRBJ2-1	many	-	TGTGCCAGCTCACCACCAGGGGGGCTCAATGAGCAGTTCTTC	CASSPPGGLNEQFF
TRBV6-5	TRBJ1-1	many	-	TGTGCCAGCAGTTCCTATGGCACTGAAGCTTTCTTT	CASSSYGTEAFF
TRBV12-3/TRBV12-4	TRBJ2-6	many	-	TGTGCCAGCAGTCCGGGTATCACTGGGGCCAACGTCCTGACTTTC	CASSPGITGANVLTF